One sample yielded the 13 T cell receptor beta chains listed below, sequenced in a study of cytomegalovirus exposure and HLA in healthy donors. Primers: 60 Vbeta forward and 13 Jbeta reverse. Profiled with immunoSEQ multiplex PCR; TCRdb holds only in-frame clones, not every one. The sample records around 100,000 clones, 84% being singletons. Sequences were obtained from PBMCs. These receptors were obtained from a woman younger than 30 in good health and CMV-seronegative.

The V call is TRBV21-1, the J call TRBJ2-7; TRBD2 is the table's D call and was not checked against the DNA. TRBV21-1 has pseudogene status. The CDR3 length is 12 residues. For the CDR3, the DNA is TGTGCCAGCAGCAGAGACTACATCGAGCAGTACTTC. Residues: CASSRDYIEQYF.

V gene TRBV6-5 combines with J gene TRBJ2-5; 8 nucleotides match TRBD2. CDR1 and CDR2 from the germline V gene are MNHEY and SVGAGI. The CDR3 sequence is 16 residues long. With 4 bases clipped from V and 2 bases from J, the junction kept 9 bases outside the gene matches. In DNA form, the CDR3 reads TGTGCCAGCAGTTCCCGTAGCGGGGTGGATCAAGAGACCCAGTACTTC. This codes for CASSSRSGVDQETQYF.

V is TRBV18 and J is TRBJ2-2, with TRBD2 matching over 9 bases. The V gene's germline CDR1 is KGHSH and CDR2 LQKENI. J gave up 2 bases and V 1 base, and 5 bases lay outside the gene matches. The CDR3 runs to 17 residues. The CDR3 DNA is TGTGCCAGCTCACCACGGCGGGGGGGATTCAACACCGGGGAGCTGTTTTTT. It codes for CASSPRRGGFNTGELFF.

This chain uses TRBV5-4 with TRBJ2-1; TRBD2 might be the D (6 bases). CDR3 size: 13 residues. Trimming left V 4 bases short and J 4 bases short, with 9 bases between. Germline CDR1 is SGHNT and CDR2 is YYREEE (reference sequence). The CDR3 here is CASSRGGYNEQFF. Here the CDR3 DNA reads TGTGCCAGCAGCCGGGGAGGTTACAATGAGCAGTTCTTC.

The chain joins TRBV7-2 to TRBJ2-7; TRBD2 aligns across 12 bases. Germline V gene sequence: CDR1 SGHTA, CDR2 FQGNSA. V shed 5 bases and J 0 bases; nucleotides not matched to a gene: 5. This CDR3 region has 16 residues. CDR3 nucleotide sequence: TGTGCCAGCAGCGAAGGACTAGCGGGACCCTCCTACGAGCAGTACTTC. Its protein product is CASSEGLAGPSYEQYF.

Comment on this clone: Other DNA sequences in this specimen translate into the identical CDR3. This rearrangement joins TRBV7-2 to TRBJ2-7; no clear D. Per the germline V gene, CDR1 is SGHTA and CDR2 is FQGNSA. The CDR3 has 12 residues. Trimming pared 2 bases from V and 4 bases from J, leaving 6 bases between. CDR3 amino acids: CASSLTGYEQYF. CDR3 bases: TGTGCCAGCAGCTTAACGGGTTACGAGCAGTACTTC.

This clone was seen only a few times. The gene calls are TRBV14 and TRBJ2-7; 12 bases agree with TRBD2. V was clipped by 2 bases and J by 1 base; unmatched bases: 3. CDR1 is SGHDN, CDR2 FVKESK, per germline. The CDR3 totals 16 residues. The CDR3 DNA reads TGTGCCAGCAGCCAAAGGACTAGCGGGGTGTCCTACGAGCAGTACTTC. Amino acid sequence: CASSQRTSGVSYEQYF.

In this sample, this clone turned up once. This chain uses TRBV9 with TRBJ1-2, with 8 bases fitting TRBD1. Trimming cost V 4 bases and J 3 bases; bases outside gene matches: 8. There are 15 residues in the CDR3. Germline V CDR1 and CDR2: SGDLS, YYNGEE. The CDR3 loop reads CASSPRQGRDYGYTF. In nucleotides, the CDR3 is TGTGCCAGCAGCCCACGACAGGGGCGCGACTATGGCTACACCTTC.

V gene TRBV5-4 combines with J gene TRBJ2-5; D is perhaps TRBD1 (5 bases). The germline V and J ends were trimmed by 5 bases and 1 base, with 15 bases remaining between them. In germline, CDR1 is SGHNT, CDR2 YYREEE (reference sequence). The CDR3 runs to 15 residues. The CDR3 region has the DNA TGTGCCAGCAGATCTCGACAGAACGCCCAAGAGACCCAGTACTTC. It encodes CASRSRQNAQETQYF.

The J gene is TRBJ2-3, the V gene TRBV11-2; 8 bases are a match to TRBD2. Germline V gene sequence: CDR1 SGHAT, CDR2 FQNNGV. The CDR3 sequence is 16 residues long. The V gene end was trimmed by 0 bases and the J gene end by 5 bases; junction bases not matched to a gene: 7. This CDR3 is CASSLDRAGGGDTQYF. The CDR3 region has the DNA TGTGCCAGCAGCTTAGATCGGGCGGGAGGTGGAGATACGCAGTATTTT.

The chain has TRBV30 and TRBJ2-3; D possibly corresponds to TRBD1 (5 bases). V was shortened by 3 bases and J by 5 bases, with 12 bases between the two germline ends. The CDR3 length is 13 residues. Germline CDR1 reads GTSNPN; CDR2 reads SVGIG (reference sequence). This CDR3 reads CAWRVLGVDTQYF. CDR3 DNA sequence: TGTGCCTGGAGGGTGCTAGGGGTAGATACGCAGTATTTT. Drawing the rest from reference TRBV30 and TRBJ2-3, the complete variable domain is SQTIHQWPATLVQPVGSPLSLECTVEGTSNPNLYWYRQAAGRGLQLLFYSVGIGQISSEVPQNLSASRPQDRQFILSSKKLLLSDSGFYLCAWRVLGVDTQYFGPGTRLTVL.

CDR3 bases: TGCGCCAGCAGCCAAGAACGGGTGACTAGCGGAAACAATGAGCAGTTCTTC. Its protein is CASSQERVTSGNNEQFF. This chain uses TRBV4-3 with TRBJ2-1; 9 bases line up with TRBD2. Germline V lookup: CDR1 LGHNA, CDR2 YSLEER. CDR3 length: 17 residues. The V segment lost 0 bases and the J segment 5 bases; nucleotides outside the gene matches: 8.

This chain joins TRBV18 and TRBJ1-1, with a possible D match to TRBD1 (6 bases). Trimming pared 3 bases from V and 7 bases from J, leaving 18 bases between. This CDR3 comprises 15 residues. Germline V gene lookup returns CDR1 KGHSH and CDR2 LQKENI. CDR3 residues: CASSPSVTGSDEAFF. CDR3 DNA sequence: TGTGCCAGCTCACCCTCCGTAACAGGGTCGGATGAAGCTTTCTTT.